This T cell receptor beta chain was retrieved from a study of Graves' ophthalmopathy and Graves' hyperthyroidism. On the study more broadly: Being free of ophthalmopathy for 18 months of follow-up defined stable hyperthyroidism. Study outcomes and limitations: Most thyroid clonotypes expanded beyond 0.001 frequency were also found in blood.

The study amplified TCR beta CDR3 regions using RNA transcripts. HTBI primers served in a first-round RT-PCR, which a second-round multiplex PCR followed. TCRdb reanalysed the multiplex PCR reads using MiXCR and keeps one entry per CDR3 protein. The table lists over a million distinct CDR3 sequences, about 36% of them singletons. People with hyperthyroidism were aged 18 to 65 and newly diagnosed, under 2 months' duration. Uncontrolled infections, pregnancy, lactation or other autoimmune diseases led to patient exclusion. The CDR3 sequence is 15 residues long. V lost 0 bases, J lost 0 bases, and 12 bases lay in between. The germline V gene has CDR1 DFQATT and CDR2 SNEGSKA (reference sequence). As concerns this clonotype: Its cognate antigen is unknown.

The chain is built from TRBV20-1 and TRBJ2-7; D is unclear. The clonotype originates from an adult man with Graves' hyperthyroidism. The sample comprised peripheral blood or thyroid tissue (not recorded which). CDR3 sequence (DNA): TGCAGTGCTAGAGATGAAGGTAGCAACTCCTACGAGCAGTACTTC. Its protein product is CSARDEGSNSYEQYF.